The 9 T cell receptor beta chains below come from one sample, sequenced in a study of T cell changes during pregnancy in multiple sclerosis (dated by TCRdb to about 2019). Libraries came from the immunoSEQ multiplex PCR assay. TCRdb holds this immuneACCESS table with in-frame rearrangements only. Some clones are missing; in checked studies, unresolved V genes explain under half, and the rest has no known cause. Here the sample has about 68,000 clones; under 95% occur a single time. Of the sample, roughly 0.87% is held by the ten largest clones. The sample consisted of peripheral blood, taken in the second trimester of pregnancy. The receptors derive from a female donor with multiple sclerosis, enrolled in a pregnancy study.

The chain carries TRBV5-4 and TRBJ2-1; 8 bases are a match to TRBD1. Losses at the gene ends were 4 bases for V and 0 bases for J; bases not matched to a gene: 3. Germline CDR1 SGHNT, CDR2 YYREEE (reference sequence). There are 15 residues in the CDR3. The DNA for the CDR3 is TGTGCCAGCAGCCCAGACAGGGGCTCCTACAATGAGCAGTTCTTC. This codes for CASSPDRGSYNEQFF.

This chain connects TRBV7-9 to TRBJ1-2; D is undetermined. The CDR3 runs to 12 residues. The germline gives CDR1 SEHNR, CDR2 FQNEAQ (reference sequence). Trimming removed 6 bases from V and 3 bases from J, with 8 bases in between. CDR3 coding DNA: TGTGCCAGCAGTTCCGGGGACTATGGCTACACCTTC. It translates to CASSSGDYGYTF.

The CDR3 nucleotides are TGTGCCAGCAGTGAAGTGAGTGATGCCTATGGCTACACCTTC. Encoded protein: CASSEVSDAYGYTF. The chain has TRBV2 and TRBJ1-2; no clear D gene. This CDR3 has 14 amino acids. The germline gives CDR1 SNHLY, CDR2 FYNNEI. V shed 1 base and J shed 4 bases, with 10 bases lying between them.

V is TRBV27 and J is TRBJ2-3; a weak D match, TRBD2 (6 bases). CDR3 length: 14 residues. Germline-derived CDR1 and CDR2 are MNHEY and SMNVEV (reference sequence). V was trimmed by 6 bases and J by 5 bases, leaving 15 bases between them. The CDR3 reads CASRLTSNEDTQYF. The CDR3 nucleotides are TGTGCCAGCAGGCTCACTAGCAACGAAGATACGCAGTATTTT.

The rearrangement joins TRBV9 to TRBJ2-1; D gene ambiguous. Looked up from germline, CDR1 is SGDLS and CDR2 is YYNGEE. The germline V and J ends were trimmed by 0 bases and 4 bases, with 5 bases remaining between them. This CDR3 contains 13 residues. The CDR3 reads CASSVGAYNEQFF. In DNA, the CDR3 is TGTGCCAGCAGCGTAGGAGCATACAATGAGCAGTTCTTC.

The V gene is TRBV10-3, the J gene TRBJ1-5, with D perhaps matching TRBD1 (6 bases). Trimming cost V 0 bases and J 3 bases, with 12 bases left between them. The CDR3 consists of 16 residues. In germline, CDR1 is ENHRY, CDR2 SYGVKD. CDR3 nucleotides: TGTGCCATCAGTGAGTCGATCTGGGGGCTCAATCAGCCCCAGCATTTT. It yields the protein CAISESIWGLNQPQHF.

The chain combines TRBV7-9 with TRBJ2-7, with D tentatively TRBD1 (5 bases). This CDR3 is built from 12 residues. CDR1 is SEHNR and CDR2 is FQNEAQ in the germline V gene (reference sequence). Trimming left V 6 bases short and J 6 bases short, with 12 bases between. The CDR3 DNA follows: TGTGCCAGCAGGGCTAGGGGTTTCGAGCAGTACTTC. It specifies CASRARGFEQYF.

The chain joins TRBV2 to TRBJ1-3; no firm D call. The CDR3 has 13 amino acids. From germline, CDR1 is SNHLY and CDR2 FYNNEI. The germline V and J ends were trimmed by 8 bases and 0 bases, with 8 bases remaining between them. The CDR3, as DNA: TGTGCCAGCCCCCCAGACTCTGGAAACACCATATATTTT. The encoded protein is CASPPDSGNTIYF.

This rearrangement joins TRBV6-5 to TRBJ1-1; weak D call: TRBD1 (5 bases). The V gene's germline CDR1 is MNHEY and CDR2 SVGAGI. V dropped 5 bases and J dropped 10 bases, with 14 bases sitting between them. This CDR3 is 12 amino acids long. The CDR3 DNA follows: TGTGCCAGCAGTACCCAGGGTCCCGGAGCTTTCTTT. Its protein product is CASSTQGPGAFF.